These 8 T cell receptor beta chains were all obtained from the same sample, sequenced in a study of CD8+ T cells in alopecia areata. RNA was extracted and reverse transcribed into cDNA as the sequencing template. Clones were read by immunoSEQ multiplex PCR, and TCRdb kept only the in-frame ones, dropping some. The table shows 65,000 to 100,000 clones, with roughly 51% occurring only once. Sequencing used NKG2D-high CD8+ T cells sorted from blood. The source is a human donor with alopecia areata.

The chain joins TRBV4-2 to TRBJ1-2; TRBD1 aligns across 10 bases. The CDR3 consists of 15 residues. Per the germline V gene, CDR1 is LGHNA and CDR2 is YNFKEQ. Losses at the gene ends were 0 bases for V and 5 bases for J; bases not matched to a gene: 3. This chain's CDR3 is CASSQEGTGAYGYTF. The CDR3 DNA sequence: TGTGCCAGCAGCCAAGAAGGGACAGGGGCGTATGGCTACACCTTC.

The J gene is TRBJ1-1, the V gene TRBV6-5; tentative D call: TRBD1 (5 bases). Looked up from germline, CDR1 is MNHEY and CDR2 is SVGAGI. Trimming removed 6 bases at V and 7 bases at J, with 15 bases between. There are 13 residues in the CDR3. As DNA, the CDR3 is TGTGCCAGCAGGTCCGGGACGACCCTTGAAGCTTTCTTT. It encodes CASRSGTTLEAFF.

CDR3 protein: CASSKSGGHEQYF. CDR3 bases: TGTGCCAGCAGTAAGAGTGGGGGCCACGAGCAGTACTTC. The V call is TRBV27, the J call TRBJ2-7, with D maybe TRBD1 (6 bases). Germline CDR1 is MNHEY and CDR2 is SMNVEV (reference sequence). Trimming removed 5 bases at V and 5 bases at J, with 13 bases between. This CDR3 comprises 13 residues.

This chain connects TRBV4-2 to TRBJ2-1; TRBD2 aligns across 8 bases. Germline V gene data show CDR1 as LGHNA and CDR2 as YNFKEQ. The CDR3 sequence is 16 residues long. Trimming cost V 0 bases and J 2 bases; bases outside gene matches: 3. The CDR3 protein is CASSQEYGGAYNEQFF. DNA for the CDR3: TGTGCCAGCAGCCAAGAATACGGGGGGGCCTACAATGAGCAGTTCTTC.

The CDR3 DNA is TGCGCCAGCAGCCAACGAGGGGTAGACGAGCAGTACTTC. Translating gives CASSQRGVDEQYF. The chain joins TRBV4-1 to TRBJ2-7; D may correspond to TRBD1 or TRBD2 (5 bases each). Germline-derived CDR1 and CDR2 are MGHRA and YSYEKL. The ends were cut back, 2 bases at V and 5 bases at J, with 10 bases in the middle. This CDR3 comprises 13 residues.

This clone was counted a few times. The J gene is TRBJ2-3, the V gene TRBV28; D is undetermined. V gave up 2 bases and J gave up 1 base, with 13 bases separating them. CDR1 and CDR2 (germline): MDHEN, SYDVKM. The CDR3 covers 16 residues. The CDR3 spells CASSLPRVLGTDTQYF. The CDR3 DNA is TGTGCCAGCAGTTTACCTCGCGTTCTCGGCACAGATACGCAGTATTTT.

The chain uses TRBV7-8 and TRBJ1-1; D unclear. Trimming removed 5 bases from V and 0 bases from J, with 10 bases in between. CDR1 is SGHVS and CDR2 is FQNEAQ in the germline V gene. The CDR3 totals 14 residues. This chain's CDR3 is CASSLTRLNTEAFF. In nucleotides, the CDR3 is TGTGCCAGCAGCCTGACAAGATTGAACACTGAAGCTTTCTTT.

The chain joins TRBV9 to TRBJ2-3, with D perhaps TRBD2 (6 bases). CDR1 and CDR2 (germline): SGDLS, YYNGEE. The ends were cut back, 2 bases at V and 2 bases at J, with 12 bases in the middle. The CDR3 extends over 15 amino acids. The CDR3 sequence is CASSVMRGPTDTQYF. The CDR3 nucleotides read TGTGCCAGCAGCGTGATGCGGGGTCCCACAGATACGCAGTATTTT.